This T cell receptor (beta chain) was captured by sequencing in a study of blood T cell repertoires in COVID-19. In the study overall: Collection of acute and convalescent COVID-19 samples took place in the United States, Italy and Spain. Sources were T cells, B-cell-depleted T cells, or PBMCs; the material itself was cDNA or gDNA.

Authors' processing steps: Amplifying reference gene primers gave estimates of nucleated cell counts. TCRdb keeps only in-frame clones here, not all; method: immunoSEQ multiplex PCR. V and J calls and clone size are as listed in that table; D and trimming were resolved from the DNA. The sample holds roughly 76,000 clones, roughly 89% seen once. The CDR3 covers 15 residues. V was clipped by 3 bases and J by 6 bases; unmatched bases: 3. Germline loops: CDR1 SGHRS, CDR2 YFSETQ. Sequencing used peripheral blood. The sequence came from a man aged 25-40 years with acute or convalescent COVID-19. The chain carries TRBV5-1 and TRBJ2-1; 13 nucleotides align to TRBD2. CDR3 nucleotide sequence: TGCGCCAGCAGCTGGACTAGCGGGGGTGGCAATGAGCAGTTCTTC. Translated: CASSWTSGGGNEQFF.